The 5 T cell receptor beta chains reported below all come from one sample, sequenced in a study of somatic mutations in cytotoxic T cells in rheumatoid arthritis. Clones were read by immunoSEQ multiplex PCR, and TCRdb kept only the in-frame ones, dropping some. The table has about 10,000 clones, 60% to 80% seen once. Sample: CD8+ T cells sorted from blood. All receptors derive from a man aged 45-65 years in good health.

The rearrangement links TRBV19 to TRBJ2-7; possible D gene TRBD2, 5 bases. Germline V lookup: CDR1 LNHDA, CDR2 SQIVND (reference sequence). This CDR3 contains 15 residues. V was shortened by 5 bases and J by 4 bases, with 18 bases between the two germline ends. CDR3 nucleotide sequence: TGTGCCAGTAGTCCCATTGAAGGACTGCTATACGAGCAGTACTTC. As protein: CASSPIEGLLYEQYF.

The chain uses TRBV27 and TRBJ2-1; TRBD2 agrees at 8 bases. Trimming cost V 6 bases and J 5 bases; bases outside gene matches: 6. From germline, CDR1 is MNHEY and CDR2 SMNVEV (reference sequence). The CDR3 covers 14 residues. The CDR3 DNA follows: TGTGCCAGCAGATTTAGCGGGAACAACAATGAGCAGTTCTTC. Its translation is CASRFSGNNNEQFF.

This chain links TRBV27 with TRBJ2-2; D call uncertain. CDR1 MNHEY and CDR2 SMNVEV come from the germline V gene (reference sequence). The V gene lost 3 bases and the J gene lost 2 bases, with 7 bases spanning the gap. This CDR3 spans 14 amino acids. CDR3 nucleotides: TGTGCCAGCAGTTTGAACAGTAACACCGGGGAGCTGTTTTTT. This sequence encodes CASSLNSNTGELFF.

V is TRBV7-9 and J is TRBJ2-5, with 7 bases that match TRBD1. Germline V gene lookup returns CDR1 SEHNR and CDR2 FQNEAQ (reference sequence). The V and J ends lost 4 bases and 5 bases, in that order; junction bases with no gene match: 4. This CDR3 comprises 13 residues. The CDR3 DNA reads as TGTGCCAGCAGCTACAGGGGTAGGGAGACCCAGTACTTC. Translating gives CASSYRGRETQYF.

V gene TRBV4-3 combines with J gene TRBJ1-4; D remains unclear. Germline values: CDR1 LGHNA, CDR2 YSLEER. The CDR3 totals 17 residues. V was cut by 3 bases and J by 0 bases, with 14 bases left in between. DNA for the CDR3: TGCGCCAGCAGCCAGTACCCGATCCTAGCAACTAATGAAAAACTGTTTTTT. Residues: CASSQYPILATNEKLFF.